The present T cell receptor beta chain was sequenced within a study of response to subunit inactivated influenza vaccine (dated by TCRdb to the late 2010s). At the level of the whole study: Deep quantitative T cell receptor repertoire profiling was used in the study to track responses to a trivalent subunit inactivated influenza vaccine.

Receptor amplification or capture employed RT-PCR. The instrument was an Illumina HiSeq 2500. TCRdb trimmed the raw reads at Q25, called clones with MiXCR and kept productive beta chains. Under each unique CDR3 protein, matching rows form one entry showing the most common genes and DNA. The table for this sample lists fewer than 600,000 distinct CDR3 sequences; roughly 7.9% of them were counted only once. Together, the top ten hold 13% of the sample. General study outcomes and caveats: The authors suggested that each seasonal influenza vaccination may recruit only a limited number of new T cells.

Taken from the germline V gene, the CDR1 and CDR2 loops are SQVTM and ANQGSEA. Deletion took 4 bases off V and 0 bases off J, with a span of 19 bases between the germline ends. The CDR3 numbers 16 residues from cysteine through phenylalanine. The sequence is cut down to CDR3 DNA, 48 bases in frame from base 1. This clonotype showed up many times. Its target antigen remains unknown. No much larger clonotype is one base removed from it; base qualities were not supplied. The TCR comes from a man between 50 and 69 years old who received an inactivated influenza vaccine. Donor details come from another sample of the same person, matched by shared clones. This chain is built from TRBV29-1 and TRBJ2-7; TRBD2 might be the D gene, on 6 matching bases. The material sequenced was PBMCs from blood, taken 23 months after vaccination. The nucleotides read TGCAGCGTTGTGGGGGGAATCGGAGGGCCCTCCTACGAGCAGTACTTC. Its translation reads: CSVVGGIGGPSYEQYF.